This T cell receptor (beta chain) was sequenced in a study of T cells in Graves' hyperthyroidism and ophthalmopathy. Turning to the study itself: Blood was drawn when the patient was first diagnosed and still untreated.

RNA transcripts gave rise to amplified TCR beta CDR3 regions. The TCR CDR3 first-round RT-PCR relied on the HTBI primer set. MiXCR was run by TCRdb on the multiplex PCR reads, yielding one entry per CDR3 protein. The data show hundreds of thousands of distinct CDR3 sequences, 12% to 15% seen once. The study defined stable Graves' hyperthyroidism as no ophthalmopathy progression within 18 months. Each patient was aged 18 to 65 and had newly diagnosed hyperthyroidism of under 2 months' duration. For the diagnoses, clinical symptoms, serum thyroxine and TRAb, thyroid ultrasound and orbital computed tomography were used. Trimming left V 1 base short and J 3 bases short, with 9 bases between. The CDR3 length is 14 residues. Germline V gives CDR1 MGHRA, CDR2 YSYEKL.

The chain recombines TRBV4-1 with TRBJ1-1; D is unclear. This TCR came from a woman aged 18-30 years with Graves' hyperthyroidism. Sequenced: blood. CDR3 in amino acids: CASSQGDIDTEAFF. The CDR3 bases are TGCGCCAGCAGCCAAGGAGACATAGACACTGAAGCTTTCTTT.